A selection of T cell receptor beta chains follows, all from one sample in a study of regulatory T cells in long-lasting Graves disease. TCRdb ran MiXCR on the multiplex PCR reads and lists one entry per CDR3 protein. The sample lists about 440,000 distinct CDR3 sequences, 15% seen once, with around 17% in the top ten. These data were also reused for a study on T cells in Graves' hyperthyroidism and ophthalmopathy.

The sequenced sample was peripheral blood mononuclear cells (PBMCs), obtained at new diagnosis, from a patient treated with antithyroid drugs. All receptors derive from a woman in her twenties or thirties with Graves disease. The CDR3 runs from the conserved cysteine through the conserved F or W. The order of the fields is D gene, J gene, clone size, V gene, CDR3 protein, CDR3 DNA. The D gene is left open where the match is weak. Only part of the rows carry a size: once, few, many, or a class if the clone is expanded.

d_call: -; j_call: TRBJ1-5; clone_size: -; v_call: TRBV30; cdr3_aa: CAWSRDNQPQHF; cdr3_nt: TGTGCCTGGAGCAGGGACAATCAGCCCCAGCATTTT
d_call: -; j_call: TRBJ2-7; clone_size: many; v_call: TRBV14; cdr3_aa: CASSRFYEQYF; cdr3_nt: TGTGCCAGCAGCCGCTTTTACGAGCAGTACTTC
d_call: TRBD1; j_call: TRBJ2-1; clone_size: -; v_call: TRBV2; cdr3_aa: CASSFAGTGPYNEQFF; cdr3_nt: TGTGCCAGCAGTTTCGCCGGGACAGGGCCCTACAATGAGCAGTTCTTC
d_call: -; j_call: TRBJ2-7; clone_size: many; v_call: TRBV6-2/TRBV6-3; cdr3_aa: CASSYSKAGVPLYEQYF; cdr3_nt: TGTGCCAGCAGTTACTCGAAGGCAGGGGTTCCTCTCTACGAGCAGTACTTC
d_call: TRBD2; j_call: TRBJ2-7; clone_size: many; v_call: TRBV20-1; cdr3_aa: CSATKPGLVTYEQYF; cdr3_nt: TGCAGTGCTACCAAACCGGGACTAGTTACTTACGAGCAGTACTTC
d_call: -; j_call: TRBJ1-1; clone_size: -; v_call: TRBV18; cdr3_aa: CASSPSAGISEAFF; cdr3_nt: TGTGCCAGCTCACCTTCCGCAGGGATCTCTGAAGCTTTCTTT
d_call: TRBD1; j_call: TRBJ1-4; clone_size: -; v_call: TRBV6-2/TRBV6-3; cdr3_aa: CASREDRVNEKLFF; cdr3_nt: TGTGCCAGCAGGGAAGACAGGGTTAATGAAAAACTGTTTTTT
d_call: TRBD2; j_call: TRBJ2-3; clone_size: many; v_call: TRBV29-1; cdr3_aa: CSLGLAATTDTQYF; cdr3_nt: TGCAGCCTTGGACTAGCGGCAACCACAGATACGCAGTATTTT
d_call: TRBD1; j_call: TRBJ2-2; clone_size: -; v_call: TRBV6-1; cdr3_aa: CASKSQGSVDTGELFF; cdr3_nt: TGTGCCAGCAAATCACAGGGGAGTGTTGACACCGGGGAGCTGTTTTTT
d_call: -; j_call: TRBJ2-3; clone_size: few; v_call: TRBV6-2/TRBV6-3; cdr3_aa: CASSAGTLGYF; cdr3_nt: TGTGCCAGCAGTGCGGGAACTCTCGGATATTTT
d_call: -; j_call: TRBJ1-2; clone_size: -; v_call: TRBV20-1; cdr3_aa: CSGHPGHLDPNYGYTF; cdr3_nt: TGCAGTGGCCATCCGGGACACCTAGACCCCAACTATGGCTACACCTTC
d_call: TRBD2; j_call: TRBJ2-3; clone_size: few; v_call: TRBV6-2/TRBV6-3; cdr3_aa: CASSYPTSGRVESTDTQYF; cdr3_nt: TGTGCCAGCAGTTACCCCACTAGCGGGAGAGTTGAGAGCACAGATACGCAGTATTTT
d_call: -; j_call: TRBJ2-5; clone_size: many; v_call: TRBV12-3/TRBV12-4; cdr3_aa: CASSLGVSGETQYF; cdr3_nt: TGTGCCAGCAGTTTGGGGGTATCGGGAGAGACCCAGTACTTC
d_call: TRBD2; j_call: TRBJ2-1; clone_size: few; v_call: TRBV9; cdr3_aa: CASSQGLAGEVPYNEQFF; cdr3_nt: TGTGCCAGCAGCCAGGGACTAGCGGGAGAAGTCCCCTACAATGAGCAGTTCTTC
d_call: TRBD2; j_call: TRBJ2-5; clone_size: many; v_call: TRBV10-3; cdr3_aa: CAISESTSFQETQYF; cdr3_nt: TGTGCCATCAGTGAGTCGACTAGCTTCCAAGAGACCCAGTACTTC
d_call: TRBD1; j_call: TRBJ1-6; clone_size: many; v_call: TRBV18; cdr3_aa: CASSKGGGSPLHF; cdr3_nt: TGTGCCAGCTCGAAAGGGGGCGGGTCACCCCTCCACTTT
d_call: -; j_call: TRBJ2-1; clone_size: -; v_call: TRBV20-1; cdr3_aa: CSAREAPSSYNEQFF; cdr3_nt: TGCAGTGCTAGAGAAGCCCCGAGCTCCTACAATGAGCAGTTCTTC
d_call: TRBD2; j_call: TRBJ2-7; clone_size: -; v_call: TRBV9; cdr3_aa: CASSVEASGSSGEQYF; cdr3_nt: TGTGCCAGCAGCGTAGAGGCTAGCGGGTCTTCGGGCGAGCAGTACTTC
d_call: TRBD1; j_call: TRBJ2-6; clone_size: many; v_call: TRBV5-1; cdr3_aa: CASSFTGQGNSGANVLTF; cdr3_nt: TGCGCCAGCAGCTTTACGGGACAGGGTAACTCTGGGGCCAACGTCCTGACTTTC
d_call: -; j_call: TRBJ2-1; clone_size: many; v_call: TRBV12-5; cdr3_aa: CASGLVLGYNEQFF; cdr3_nt: TGTGCTAGTGGTTTGGTACTTGGCTACAATGAGCAGTTCTTC
d_call: -; j_call: TRBJ1-5; clone_size: -; v_call: TRBV27; cdr3_aa: CASREVQGSGPQHF; cdr3_nt: TGTGCCAGCAGAGAGGTACAGGGATCAGGGCCCCAGCATTTT
d_call: -; j_call: TRBJ2-3; clone_size: many; v_call: TRBV19; cdr3_aa: CASSIRSSRITDTQYF; cdr3_nt: TGTGCCAGTAGTATAAGAAGCTCCCGGATCACAGATACGCAGTATTTT